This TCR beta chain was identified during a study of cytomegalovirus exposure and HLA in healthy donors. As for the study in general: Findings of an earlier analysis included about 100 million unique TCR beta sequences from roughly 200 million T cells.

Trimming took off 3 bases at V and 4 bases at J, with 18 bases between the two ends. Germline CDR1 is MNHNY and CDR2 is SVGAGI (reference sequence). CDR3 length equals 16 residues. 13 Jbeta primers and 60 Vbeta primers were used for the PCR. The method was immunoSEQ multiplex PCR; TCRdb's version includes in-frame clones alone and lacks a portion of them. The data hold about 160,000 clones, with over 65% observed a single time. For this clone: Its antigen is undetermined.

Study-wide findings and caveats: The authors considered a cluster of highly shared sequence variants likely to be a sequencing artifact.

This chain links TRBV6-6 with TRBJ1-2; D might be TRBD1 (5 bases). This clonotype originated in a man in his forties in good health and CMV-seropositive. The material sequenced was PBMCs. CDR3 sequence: CASSYNWVREGYGYTF. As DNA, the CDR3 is TGTGCCAGCAGTTATAATTGGGTCAGGGAGGGCTATGGCTACACCTTC.